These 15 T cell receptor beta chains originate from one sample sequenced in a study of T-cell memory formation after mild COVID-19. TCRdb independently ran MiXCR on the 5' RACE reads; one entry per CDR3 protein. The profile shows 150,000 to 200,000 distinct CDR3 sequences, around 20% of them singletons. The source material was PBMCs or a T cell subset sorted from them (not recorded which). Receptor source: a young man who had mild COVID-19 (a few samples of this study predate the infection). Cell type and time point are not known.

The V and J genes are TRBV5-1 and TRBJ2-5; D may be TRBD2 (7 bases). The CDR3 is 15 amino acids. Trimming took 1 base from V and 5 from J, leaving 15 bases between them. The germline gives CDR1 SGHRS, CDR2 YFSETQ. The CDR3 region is CASSLLGGATETQYF. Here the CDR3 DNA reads TGCGCCAGCAGCTTGTTAGGGGGGGCCACGGAGACCCAGTACTTC.

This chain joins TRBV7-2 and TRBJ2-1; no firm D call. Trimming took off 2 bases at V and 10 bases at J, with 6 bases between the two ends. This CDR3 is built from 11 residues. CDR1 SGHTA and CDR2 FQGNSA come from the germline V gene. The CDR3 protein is CASSLKAEQFF. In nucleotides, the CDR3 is TGTGCCAGCAGCTTAAAAGCGGAGCAGTTCTTC. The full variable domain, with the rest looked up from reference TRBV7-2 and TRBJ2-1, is GAGVSQSPSNKVTEKGKDVELRCDPISGHTALYWYRQSLGQGLEFLIYFQGNSAPDKSGLPSDRFSAERTGGSVSTLTIQRTQQEDSAVYLCASSLKAEQFFGPGTRLTVL.

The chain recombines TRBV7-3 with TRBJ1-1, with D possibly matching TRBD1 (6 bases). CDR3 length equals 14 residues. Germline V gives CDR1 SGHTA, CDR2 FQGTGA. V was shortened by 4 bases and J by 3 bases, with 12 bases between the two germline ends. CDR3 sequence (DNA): TGTGCCAGCAGCTCCCAGGGGTACGACACTGAAGCTTTCTTT. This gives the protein CASSSQGYDTEAFF. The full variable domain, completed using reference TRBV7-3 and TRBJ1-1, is GAGVSQTPSNKVTEKGKYVELRCDPISGHTALYWYRQSLGQGPEFLIYFQGTGAADDSGLPNDRFFAVRPEGSVSTLKIQRTERGDSAVYLCASSSQGYDTEAFFGQGTRLTVV.

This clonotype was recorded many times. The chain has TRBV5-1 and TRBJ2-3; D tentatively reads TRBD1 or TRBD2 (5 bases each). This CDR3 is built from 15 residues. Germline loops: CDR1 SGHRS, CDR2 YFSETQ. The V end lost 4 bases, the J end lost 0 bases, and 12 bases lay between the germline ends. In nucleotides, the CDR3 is TGCGCCAGCAGCGCCGGGACCGCTAGCACAGATACGCAGTATTTT. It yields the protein CASSAGTASTDTQYF.

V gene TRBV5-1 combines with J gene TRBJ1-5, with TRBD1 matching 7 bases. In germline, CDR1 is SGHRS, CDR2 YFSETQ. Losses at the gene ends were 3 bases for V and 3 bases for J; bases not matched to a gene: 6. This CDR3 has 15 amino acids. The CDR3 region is CASSYLGQYNQPQHF. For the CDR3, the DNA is TGCGCCAGCAGCTACCTGGGACAGTACAATCAGCCCCAGCATTTT.

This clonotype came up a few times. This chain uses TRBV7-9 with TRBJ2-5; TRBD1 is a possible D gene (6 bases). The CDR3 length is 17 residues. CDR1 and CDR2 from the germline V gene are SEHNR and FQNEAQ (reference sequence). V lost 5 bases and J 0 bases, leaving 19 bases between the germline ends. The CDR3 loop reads CASSPRAGAPYQETQYF. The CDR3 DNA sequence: TGTGCCAGCAGCCCGAGGGCAGGGGCTCCTTACCAAGAGACCCAGTACTTC. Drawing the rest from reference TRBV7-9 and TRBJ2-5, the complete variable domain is DTGVSQNPRHKITKRGQNVTFRCDPISEHNRLYWYRQTLGQGPEFLTYFQNEAQLEKSRLLSDRFSAERPKGSFSTLEIQRTEQGDSAMYLCASSPRAGAPYQETQYFGPGTRLLVL.

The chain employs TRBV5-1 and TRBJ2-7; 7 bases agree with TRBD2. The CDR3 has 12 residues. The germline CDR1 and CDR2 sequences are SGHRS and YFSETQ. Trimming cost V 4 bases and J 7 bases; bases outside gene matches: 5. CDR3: CASSPLGGEQYF. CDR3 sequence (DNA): TGCGCCAGCAGCCCCCTGGGGGGGGAGCAGTACTTC. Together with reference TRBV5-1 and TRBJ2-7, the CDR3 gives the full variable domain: KAGVTQTPRYLIKTRGQQVTLSCSPISGHRSVSWYQQTPGQGLQFLFEYFSETQRNKGNFPGRFSGRQFSNSRSEMNVSTLELGDSALYLCASSPLGGEQYFGPGTRLTVT.

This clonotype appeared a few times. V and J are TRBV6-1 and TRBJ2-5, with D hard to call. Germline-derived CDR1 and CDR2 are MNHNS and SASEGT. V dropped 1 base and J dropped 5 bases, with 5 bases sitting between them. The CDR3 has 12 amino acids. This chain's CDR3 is CASSEVVETQYF. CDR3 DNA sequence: TGTGCCAGCAGTGAAGTCGTGGAGACCCAGTACTTC.

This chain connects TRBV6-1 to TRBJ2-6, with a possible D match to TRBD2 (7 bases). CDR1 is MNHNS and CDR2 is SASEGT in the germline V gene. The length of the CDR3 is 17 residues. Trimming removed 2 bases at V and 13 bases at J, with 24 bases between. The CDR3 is CASSERGGLPPKSVLTF. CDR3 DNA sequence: TGTGCCAGCAGTGAAAGGGGGGGGCTCCCTCCCAAGAGTGTCCTGACTTTC.

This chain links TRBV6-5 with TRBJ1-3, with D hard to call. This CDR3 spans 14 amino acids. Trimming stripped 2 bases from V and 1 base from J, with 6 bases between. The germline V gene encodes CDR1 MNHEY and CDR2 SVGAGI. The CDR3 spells CASSYGQSGNTIYF. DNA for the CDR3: TGTGCCAGCAGTTACGGGCAGTCTGGAAACACCATATATTTT.

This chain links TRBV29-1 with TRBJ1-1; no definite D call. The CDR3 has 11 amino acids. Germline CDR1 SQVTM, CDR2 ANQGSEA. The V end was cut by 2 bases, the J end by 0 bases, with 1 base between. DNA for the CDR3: TGCAGCGTTGAATTGAACACTGAAGCTTTCTTT. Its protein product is CSVELNTEAFF.

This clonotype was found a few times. CDR3 bases: TGTGCCAGCAGCCCGACGGGGGGGGATGGATGGGCTTTCTTT. It encodes CASSPTGGDGWAFF. The genes are TRBV12-3 or TRBV12-4 and TRBJ1-1, with D tentatively TRBD1 (5 bases). The V end was cut by 6 bases, the J end by 11 bases, with 22 bases between. This CDR3 has 14 amino acids.

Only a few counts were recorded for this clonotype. The CDR3 here is CASSWHRGLSAPQHF. In nucleotides, the CDR3 is TGTGCCAGCAGCTGGCACAGGGGACTCTCGGCGCCCCAGCATTTT. The rearrangement links TRBV12-3 or TRBV12-4 to TRBJ1-5, with 7 bases lining up with TRBD1. There are 15 residues in the CDR3. The ends lost 6 bases at V and 9 bases at J; junction bases unmatched: 14.

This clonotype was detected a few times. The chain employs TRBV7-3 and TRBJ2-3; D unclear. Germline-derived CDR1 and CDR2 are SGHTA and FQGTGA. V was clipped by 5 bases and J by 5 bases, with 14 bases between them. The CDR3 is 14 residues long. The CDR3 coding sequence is TGTGCCAGCAGCCCCCGGGCACATGGAGATACGCAGTATTTT. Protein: CASSPRAHGDTQYF.

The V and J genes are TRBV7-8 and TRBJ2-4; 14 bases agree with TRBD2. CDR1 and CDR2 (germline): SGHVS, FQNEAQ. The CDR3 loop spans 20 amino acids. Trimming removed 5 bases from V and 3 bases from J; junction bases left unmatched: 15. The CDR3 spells CASSVGPTSGGAMGKNIQYF. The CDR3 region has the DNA TGTGCCAGCAGCGTAGGACCGACTAGCGGGGGGGCGATGGGCAAAAACATTCAGTACTTC. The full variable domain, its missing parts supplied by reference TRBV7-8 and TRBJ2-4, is GAGVSQSPRYKVAKRGQDVALRCDPISGHVSLFWYQQALGQGPEFLTYFQNEAQLDKSGLPSDRFFAERPEGSVSTLKIQRTQQEDSAVYLCASSVGPTSGGAMGKNIQYFGAGTRLSVL.